This TCR beta chain derives from a study of blood T cell repertoires in COVID-19. In the study overall: Italy, Spain and the United States were the sources of the convalescent and acute COVID-19 samples. T cells, B-cell-depleted T cells, or PBMCs provided the cDNA or gDNA that served as material.

Germline V gives CDR1 SQVTM, CDR2 ANQGSEA. V lost 7 bases, J lost 8 bases, and 20 bases lay in between. The CDR3 runs to 14 residues. In the original analysis: From reference gene primer amplification, estimates of nucleated cell counts were derived. Data came from immunoSEQ multiplex PCR; TCRdb stores just in-frame clones and leaves some out. V and J calls and clone size are as listed in that table; D and trimming were resolved from the DNA. In the table there are some 260,000 clones, 70% to 85% of which are singletons. Sequences were obtained from peripheral blood. This receptor was taken from a man aged 80 or over with acute or convalescent COVID-19. The chain carries TRBV29-1 and TRBJ1-4; the D gene is possibly TRBD1 (6 bases). This CDR3 reads CSAAHRGAREKLFF. The CDR3, as DNA: TGCAGCGCGGCCCATCGGGGGGCACGGGAAAAACTGTTTTTT. Based on the CDR3 plus reference TRBV29-1 and TRBJ1-4, the full variable domain is SAVISQKPSRDICQRGTSLTIQCQVDSQVTMMFWYRQQPGQSLTLIATANQGSEATYESGFVIDKFPISRPNLTFSTLTVSNMSPEDSSIYLCSAAHRGAREKLFFGSGTQLSVL.